The clone carrying this TCR beta chain occurred a few times. This entry comes from a study of T-cell reconstitution after alpha-beta-depleted transplantation in children. The CDR3 spans 15 residues. The germline CDR1 and CDR2 sequences are MNHNS and SASEGT. After removal of 4 bases from V and 2 bases from J, the junction contained 6 bases not matched to a gene. Unique molecular identifiers were incorporated during preparation of the TCRbeta library. From the PCR reads, TCRdb called clonotypes with MiXCR, one entry per CDR3 protein. The sample has 330,000 or so distinct CDR3 sequences; approximately 10% are singletons.

Here the sequenced sample was PBMCs from the stem cell graft donor, taken from the stem cell graft. V gene TRBV6-1 combines with J gene TRBJ2-7, with 9 bases aligning to TRBD1. The receptor was derived from a human donor who donated a stem cell graft to a child with acute lymphoblastic leukemia. The CDR3 nucleotides are TGTGCCAGCAGTGTCTCCGGGACAGGGACCTACGAGCAGTACTTC. Its translation is CASSVSGTGTYEQYF.